This TCR beta chain derives from a study of CD4 T cell repertoires in COVID-19 (dated by TCRdb to the early 2020s). Describing the broader study: To analyze cross-reactivity, the CFSE-low cells were expanded with IL-2 for around 11 days and then labeled again and restimulated with spike proteins from other coronaviruses. Naturally processed CD4+ T cell responses to SARS-CoV-2 spike and nucleoprotein were characterized in COVID-19-recovered individuals, and clonal composition was assessed by TCR Vbeta sequencing. In a few recovered individuals, the researchers analyzed the TCR Vbeta repertoire of SARS-CoV-2-reactive T cells at the subset level. The paper's findings and limits, for the study overall: Several of the most expanded SARS-CoV-2-reactive clonotypes were present in two or all three memory subsets, which suggests intraclonal diversification. Consistent with cross-reactivity, between roughly 7 and 27% of SARS-CoV-2 clonotypes also showed up in secondary cultures stimulated with SARS-CoV and/or HKU1 spike.

About this clone: Its recognized antigen is unknown. The input lacks base qualities; no much larger clone sits a single base away.

Library preparation was by the immunoSEQ multiplex PCR assay. The authors' pipeline ran thus. Repertoire overlap between subsets was quantified using the Chao-Jaccard similarity index and counts of shared clonotypes. Drawn from immuneACCESS, this table holds only the in-frame rearrangements with V and J called that TCRdb kept. Clones are partly lost; checked studies trace under half to an unresolved V gene and leave the rest unexplained. That table furnishes V, J and clone size, whereas the DNA furnished D and trimming. The sample table records fewer than 100,000 clones; 83% of these occur just once. Of the sample, about 0.58% falls within the top ten clones. From cysteine to phenylalanine, the CDR3 is 16 amino acids long. Only the CDR3 DNA is retained, 48 bases long and in frame from the first base. V is pared back by 7 bases and J by 4 bases, with 22 bases lying between the germline termini. Taken from the germline V gene, the CDR1 and CDR2 loops are MDHEN and SYDVKM.

Explained via the paper, the time point label denotes: sample from a COVID-19-recovered individual after infection. Patients who had recovered from mild-to-severe COVID-19 served as donors. Memory T cell samples that were not cultured went straight to sequencing right after ex vivo isolation. CD4+ total memory, central memory, effector memory and circulating T follicular helper cells were isolated from peripheral blood mononuclear cells. This receptor was identified in a human donor who had COVID-19. Material: CD4+ T cells from peripheral blood, obtained after recovery from COVID-19. The rearrangement joined TRBV28 to TRBJ2-5; matching of 6 bases hints at TRBD1 as the D gene. The bases read TGTGCCAGCAATCTTGGGGTGTCAGGGGTCGGAGAGACCCAGTACTTC. The resulting protein is CASNLGVSGVGETQYF.